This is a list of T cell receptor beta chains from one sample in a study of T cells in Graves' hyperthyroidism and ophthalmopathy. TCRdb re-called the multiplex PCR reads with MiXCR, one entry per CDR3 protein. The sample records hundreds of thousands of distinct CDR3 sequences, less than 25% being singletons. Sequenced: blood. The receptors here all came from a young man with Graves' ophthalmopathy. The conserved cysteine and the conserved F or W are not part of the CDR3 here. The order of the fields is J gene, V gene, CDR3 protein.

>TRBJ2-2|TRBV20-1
SANSRTGTNTGELF
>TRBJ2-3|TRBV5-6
ASSLAVGHTQY
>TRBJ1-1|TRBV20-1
SARERQSPVKAF
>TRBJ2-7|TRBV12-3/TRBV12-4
ASGRVDSYEQY
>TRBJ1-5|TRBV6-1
ATKGPGAQH
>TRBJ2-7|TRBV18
ASSPRGGGRFYEQY
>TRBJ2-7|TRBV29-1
SGTGNYEQY
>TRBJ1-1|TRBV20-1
SARRGQGATEAF
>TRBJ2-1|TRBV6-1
ASSQRQGAVYEQF
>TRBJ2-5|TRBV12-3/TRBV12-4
ASSLRSAQTQY
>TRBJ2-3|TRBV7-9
ASSSPGTVRDTQY
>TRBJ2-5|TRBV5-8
ASTVQETQY
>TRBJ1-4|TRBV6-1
ASNRGPNEKLF
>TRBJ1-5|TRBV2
ASNPGLQGGRPQH
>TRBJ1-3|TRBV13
ASSLTSGNTIY
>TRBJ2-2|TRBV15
ATSRDPGANTGELF
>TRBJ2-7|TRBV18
ASSPTSRYEQY
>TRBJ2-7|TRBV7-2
ASSDYNEQY
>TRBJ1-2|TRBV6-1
ASGTVNYGYT
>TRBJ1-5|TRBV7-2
ASSKQRNQPQH
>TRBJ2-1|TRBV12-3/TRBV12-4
ASSSPGGAGGHNEQF
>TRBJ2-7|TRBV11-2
ASSFPPGSSAYEQY
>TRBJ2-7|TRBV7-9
ASSLGQGLLYEQY
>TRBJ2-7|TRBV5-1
ASSYNRDSGRSYEQY
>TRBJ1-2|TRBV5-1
ASSLSPGQVYYGYT
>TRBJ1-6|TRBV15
ATSRDKTRSPLH
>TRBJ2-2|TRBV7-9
ASSLMREGLTGELF
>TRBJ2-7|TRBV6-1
ASHLGAGDYEQY
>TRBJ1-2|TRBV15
ATSRDINTYGYT
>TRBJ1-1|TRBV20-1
SALQGGEAF
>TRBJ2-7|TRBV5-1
ASSPNRHSSYEQY
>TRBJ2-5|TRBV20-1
SASSWTGGSQETQY
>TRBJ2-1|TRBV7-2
ASSLRIGEQF
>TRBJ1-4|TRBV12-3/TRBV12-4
ASTPTDRGSEKLF
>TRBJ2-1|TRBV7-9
ASSLHYSNNEQF
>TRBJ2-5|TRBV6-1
ASSEKWETQY
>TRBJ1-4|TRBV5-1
ASSLMGGRGEKLF
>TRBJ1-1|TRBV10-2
ASREGGSTEAF
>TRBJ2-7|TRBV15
ATSRERGENYEQY
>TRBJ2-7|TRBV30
AWNLAGEGEQY
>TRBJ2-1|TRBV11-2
ASSYRLGDEQF
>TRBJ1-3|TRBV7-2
ASIPTDPSAGNTIY
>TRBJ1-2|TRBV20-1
SPWLSNYGYT
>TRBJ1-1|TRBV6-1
ASSLGLSRRNTEAF
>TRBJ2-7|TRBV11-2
ASSTLYEQY
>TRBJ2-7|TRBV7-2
ASSRGLAGVGSSYEQY
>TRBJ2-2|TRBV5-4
ADSGDRTGELF
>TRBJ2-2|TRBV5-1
ASSRAGENTGELF
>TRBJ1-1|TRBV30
AWSARPAAGSTEAF
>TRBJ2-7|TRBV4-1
ASSQASLEASYEQY
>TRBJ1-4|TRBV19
ASSMGQGGEKLF
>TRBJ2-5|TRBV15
ATSRGDTGGETQY
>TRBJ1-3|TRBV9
ASSAGVGEAGNTIY
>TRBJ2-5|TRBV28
ASSLRSGIQETQY
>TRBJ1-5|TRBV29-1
SAIIQGESNQPQH